This entry describes one T cell receptor (beta chain). After removal of 7 bases from V and 3 bases from J, the junction contained 10 bases not matched to a gene. The CDR3 has 16 residues. Germline CDR1 LNHDA, CDR2 SQIVND (reference sequence). The record originates from a study of blood T cell repertoires in COVID-19. Study-level background: There were acute and convalescent COVID-19 samples, and they came from the United States, Italy and Spain.

Original processing methods: Quantification of nucleated cells was approximated via reference gene primer amplification. Using immunoSEQ multiplex PCR, the repertoire was profiled, and TCRdb retains in-frame clones only, with some absent. V and J calls and clone size are given by that table; D and trimming were obtained from the DNA. The sample includes 50,000 to 65,000 clones, 80% to 90% seen only once; the top ten take 6.3%. Specimen: peripheral blood. This sequence joins TRBV19 and TRBJ2-1; 9 bases are a match to TRBD2. The source is a human donor in a cohort sampled during active COVID-19. The CDR3 region is CASTPIAGVGYNEQFF. DNA of the CDR3: TGTGCCAGTACCCCAATAGCGGGAGTGGGCTACAATGAGCAGTTCTTC.